A single TCR beta chain is shown here with its context. The antigen is undetermined. Notes on the study in general: Tumor memory CD4+ T cell TCR gene usage clustered with blood and lymph node memory CD4+ cells and lymph node naive CD4+ cells. Tumor Treg TCRs overlapped most with tumor naive CD4+ cells.

TCRdb re-called the 5' RACE reads through MiXCR, storing one row per CDR3 protein. The data contain approximately 12,000 distinct CDR3 sequences, 45% to 50% of them singletons. The CDR3 has 14 amino acids. The V and J ends lost 6 bases and 2 bases, in that order; junction bases with no gene match: 4. Germline CDR1 MNHEY, CDR2 SVGEGT. The sequenced sample was tumor-infiltrating naive CD4+ T cells sorted from the breast tumor. As for subset: naive CD4+ T cells, CD4+CD45RA+CD25-. The source is a female donor with breast cancer. The chain joins TRBV6-2 or TRBV6-3 to TRBJ2-3; 8 bases are shared with TRBD2. The CDR3 spells CASRTSVFTDTQYF. CDR3 nucleotides: TGTGCCAGCAGGACTAGCGTTTTCACAGATACGCAGTATTTT.